Here is one TCR beta chain with its context. This sample is part of a study of T cell changes during pregnancy in multiple sclerosis. TCRdb keeps only in-frame clones here, not all; method: immunoSEQ multiplex PCR. This sample yields about 67,000 clones, of which more than 85% are seen a single time; approximately 1.5% belongs to the top ten. Between the trimmed V and J ends, which lost 7 bases and 0 bases, there was a span of 15 bases. The CDR3 runs to 14 residues. Germline lookup yields CDR1 SQVTM and CDR2 ANQGSEA. This specimen consisted of peripheral blood, obtained in the second trimester of pregnancy. V is TRBV29-1 and J is TRBJ1-2; TRBD1 might be the D (6 bases). The source is a female donor with multiple sclerosis, enrolled in a pregnancy study. The CDR3 loop is CSAKDSVANYGYTF. CDR3 nucleotide sequence: TGCAGCGCTAAGGACAGTGTGGCTAACTATGGCTACACCTTC. The complete variable domain, with remaining parts taken from reference TRBV29-1 and TRBJ1-2, reads SAVISQKPSRDICQRGTSLTIQCQVDSQVTMMFWYRQQPGQSLTLIATANQGSEATYESGFVIDKFPISRPNLTFSTLTVSNMSPEDSSIYLCSAKDSVANYGYTFGSGTRLTVV.